This T cell receptor beta chain was retrieved from a study of shared clonotypes between healthy human individuals. Study summary: The donor pool was made up of a couple of women and a few men aged 18 to 49.

Genomic DNA (from each subset) was split evenly across several immunoSEQ plates. Profiled with immunoSEQ multiplex PCR; TCRdb holds only in-frame clones, not every one. The sample includes hundreds of thousands of clones, about 74% of them seen just once. This CDR3 is 16 amino acids long. The V end lost 3 bases, the J end lost 0 bases, and 15 bases lay between the germline ends. The V gene's germline CDR1 is SGHRS and CDR2 YFSETQ. From CD4+ cells came CD45RA+ naive and CD45RA-negative memory subsets. Sequencing was carried out using memory CD4+ T cells sorted from blood. Documented subset: CD45RA-negative fraction. The chain combines TRBV5-1 with TRBJ1-1; D might be TRBD1 (6 bases). The receptor was isolated from a woman in her 30s in good health. CDR3 amino acids: CASSSGTPTLNTEAFF. The CDR3 DNA is TGCGCCAGCAGCTCCGGGACACCTACCTTGAACACTGAAGCTTTCTTT. Supplemented by reference TRBV5-1 and TRBJ1-1, the full variable domain reads KAGVTQTPRYLIKTRGQQVTLSCSPISGHRSVSWYQQTPGQGLQFLFEYFSETQRNKGNFPGRFSGRQFSNSRSEMNVSTLELGDSALYLCASSSGTPTLNTEAFFGQGTRLTVV.